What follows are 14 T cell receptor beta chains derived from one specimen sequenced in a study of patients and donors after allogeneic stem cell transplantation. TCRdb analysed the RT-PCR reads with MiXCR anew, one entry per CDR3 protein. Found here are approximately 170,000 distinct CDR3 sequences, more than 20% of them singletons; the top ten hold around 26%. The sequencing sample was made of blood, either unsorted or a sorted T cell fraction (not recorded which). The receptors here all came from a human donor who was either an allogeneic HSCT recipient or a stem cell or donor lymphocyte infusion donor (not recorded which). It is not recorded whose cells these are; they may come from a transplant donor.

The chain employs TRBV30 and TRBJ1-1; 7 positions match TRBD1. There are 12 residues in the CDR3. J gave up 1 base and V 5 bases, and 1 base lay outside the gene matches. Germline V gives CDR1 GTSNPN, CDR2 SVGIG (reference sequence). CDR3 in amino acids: CAWAGGNTEAFF. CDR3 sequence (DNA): TGTGCCTGGGCAGGGGGGAACACTGAAGCTTTCTTT.

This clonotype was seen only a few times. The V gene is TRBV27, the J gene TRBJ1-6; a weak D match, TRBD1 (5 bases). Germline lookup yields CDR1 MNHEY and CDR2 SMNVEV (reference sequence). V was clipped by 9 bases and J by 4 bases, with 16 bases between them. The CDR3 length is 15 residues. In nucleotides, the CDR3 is TGTGCCAGTACCTCGGGACTCCATTATAATTCACCCCTCCACTTT. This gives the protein CASTSGLHYNSPLHF.

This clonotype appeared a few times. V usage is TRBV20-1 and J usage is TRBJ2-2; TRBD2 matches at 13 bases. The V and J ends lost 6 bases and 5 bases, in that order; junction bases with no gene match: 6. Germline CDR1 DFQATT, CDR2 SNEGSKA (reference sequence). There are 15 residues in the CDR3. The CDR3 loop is CSARRLAGGTGELFF. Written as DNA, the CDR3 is TGCAGTGCCCGGAGACTAGCGGGGGGAACCGGGGAGCTGTTTTTT.

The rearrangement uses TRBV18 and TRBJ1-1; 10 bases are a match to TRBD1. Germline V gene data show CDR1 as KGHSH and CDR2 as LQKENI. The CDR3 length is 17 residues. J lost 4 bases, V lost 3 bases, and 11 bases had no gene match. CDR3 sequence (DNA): TGTGCCAGCTCACCCTCCTTAGGGACAGGGGACGGCACTGAAGCTTTCTTT. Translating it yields CASSPSLGTGDGTEAFF.

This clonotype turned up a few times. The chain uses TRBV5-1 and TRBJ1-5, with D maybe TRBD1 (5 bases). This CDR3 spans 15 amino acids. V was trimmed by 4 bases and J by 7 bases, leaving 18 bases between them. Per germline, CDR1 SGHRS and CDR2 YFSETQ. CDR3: CASSLLGDGVQPQHF. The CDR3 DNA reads TGCGCCAGCAGCCTGCTGGGGGACGGGGTCCAGCCCCAGCATTTT.

The DNA of the CDR3 is TGTGCCAGCAGCTCCGGGGCGGGGCAATCCAATGAGCAGTTCTTC. This encodes CASSSGAGQSNEQFF. The chain uses TRBV7-9 and TRBJ2-1; a possible D gene is TRBD2 (6 bases). The CDR3 runs 15 residues. Germline V gives CDR1 SEHNR, CDR2 FQNEAQ (reference sequence). The V and J ends lost 4 bases and 6 bases respectively, with 16 bases between them.

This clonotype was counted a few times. CDR3 amino acids: CSAPSSGSLPDTQYF. CDR3 coding DNA: TGCAGTGCTCCAAGTAGCGGGAGTCTTCCAGATACGCAGTATTTT. The rearrangement links TRBV20-1 to TRBJ2-3; 9 bases map to TRBD2. This CDR3 is built from 15 residues. Germline V gives CDR1 DFQATT, CDR2 SNEGSKA (reference sequence). V lost 5 bases and J lost 4; bases outside the gene matches: 10.

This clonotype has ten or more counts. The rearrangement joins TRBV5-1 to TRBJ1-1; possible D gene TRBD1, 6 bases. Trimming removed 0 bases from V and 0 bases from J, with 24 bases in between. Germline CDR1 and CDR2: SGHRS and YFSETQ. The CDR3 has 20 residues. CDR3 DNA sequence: TGCGCCAGCAGCTTGGCCGACAGGCCGAAGCGCGGATCCATGAACACTGAAGCTTTCTTT. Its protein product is CASSLADRPKRGSMNTEAFF.

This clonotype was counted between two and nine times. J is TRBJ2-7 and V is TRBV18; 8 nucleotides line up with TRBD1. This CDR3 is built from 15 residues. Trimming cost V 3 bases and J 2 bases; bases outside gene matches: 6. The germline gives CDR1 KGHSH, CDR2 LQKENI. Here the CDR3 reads CASSPSTGAPYEQYF. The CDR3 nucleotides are TGTGCCAGCTCACCTTCGACAGGGGCCCCCTACGAGCAGTACTTC.

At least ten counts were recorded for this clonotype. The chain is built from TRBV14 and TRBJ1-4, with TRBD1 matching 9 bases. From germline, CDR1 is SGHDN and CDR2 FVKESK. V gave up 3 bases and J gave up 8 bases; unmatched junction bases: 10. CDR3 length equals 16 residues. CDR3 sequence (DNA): TGTGCCAGCAGCCATCACCCGGGACAGGGAGACGAAAAACTGTTTTTT. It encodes CASSHHPGQGDEKLFF. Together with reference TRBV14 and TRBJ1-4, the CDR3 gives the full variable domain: EAGVTQFPSHSVIEKGQTVTLRCDPISGHDNLYWYRRVMGKEIKFLLHFVKESKQDESGMPNNRFLAERTGGTYSTLKVQPAELEDSGVYFCASSHHPGQGDEKLFFGSGTQLSVL.

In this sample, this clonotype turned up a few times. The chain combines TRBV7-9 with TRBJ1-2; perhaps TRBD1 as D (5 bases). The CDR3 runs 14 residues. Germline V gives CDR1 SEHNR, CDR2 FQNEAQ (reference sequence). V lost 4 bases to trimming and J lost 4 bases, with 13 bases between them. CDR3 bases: TGTGCCAGCAGCTCATGGGGCGCGGGCTATGGCTACACCTTC. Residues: CASSSWGAGYGYTF.

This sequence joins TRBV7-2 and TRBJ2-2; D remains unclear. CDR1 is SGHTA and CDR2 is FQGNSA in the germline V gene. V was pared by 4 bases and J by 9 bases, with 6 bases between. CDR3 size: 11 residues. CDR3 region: CASSSQRELFF. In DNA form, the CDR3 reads TGTGCCAGCAGCTCCCAACGGGAGCTGTTTTTT.

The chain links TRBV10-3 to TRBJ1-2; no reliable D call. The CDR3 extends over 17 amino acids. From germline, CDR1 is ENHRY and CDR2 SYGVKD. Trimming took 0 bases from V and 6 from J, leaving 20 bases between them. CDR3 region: CAISESIGGSASHGYTF. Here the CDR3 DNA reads TGTGCCATCAGTGAGTCCATTGGAGGCAGCGCCTCACATGGCTACACCTTC.

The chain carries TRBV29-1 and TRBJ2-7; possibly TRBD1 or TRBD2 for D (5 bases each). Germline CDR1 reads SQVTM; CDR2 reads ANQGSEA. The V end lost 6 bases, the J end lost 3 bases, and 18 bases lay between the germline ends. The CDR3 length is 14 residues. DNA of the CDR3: TGCAGCGTCGGTTTTGGCATGGGGGTCTACGAGCAGTACTTC. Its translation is CSVGFGMGVYEQYF.